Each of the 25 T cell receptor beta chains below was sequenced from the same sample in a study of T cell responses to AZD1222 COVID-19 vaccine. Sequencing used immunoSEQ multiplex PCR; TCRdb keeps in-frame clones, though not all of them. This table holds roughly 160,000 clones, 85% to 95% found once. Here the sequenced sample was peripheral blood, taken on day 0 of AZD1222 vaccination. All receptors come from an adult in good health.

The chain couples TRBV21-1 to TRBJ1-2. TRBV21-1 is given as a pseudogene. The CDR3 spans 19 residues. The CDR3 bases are TGTGCCAGCAGGTCTAGTAGACCCATCAAGGTCCGACGGGAGGGGGGCTACACCTTC. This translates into CASRSSRPIKVRREGGYTF.

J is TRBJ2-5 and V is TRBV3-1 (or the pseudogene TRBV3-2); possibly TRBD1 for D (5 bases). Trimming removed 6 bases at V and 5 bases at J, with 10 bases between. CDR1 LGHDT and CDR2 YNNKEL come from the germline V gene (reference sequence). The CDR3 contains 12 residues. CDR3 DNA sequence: TGTGCCAGCAGACCTTACAGGGAGACCCAGTACTTC. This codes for CASRPYRETQYF.

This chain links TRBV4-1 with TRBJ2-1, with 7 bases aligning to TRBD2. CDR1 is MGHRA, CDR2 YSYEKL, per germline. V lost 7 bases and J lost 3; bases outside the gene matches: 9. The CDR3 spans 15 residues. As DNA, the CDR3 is TGCGCCAGCACGAAGGGCGGGGGACTCTACAATGAGCAGTTCTTC. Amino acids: CASTKGGGLYNEQFF.

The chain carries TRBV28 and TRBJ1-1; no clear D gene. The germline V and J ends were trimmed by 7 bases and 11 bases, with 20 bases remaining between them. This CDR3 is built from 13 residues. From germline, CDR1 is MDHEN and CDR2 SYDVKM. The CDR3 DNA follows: TGTGCCAGCAACACACTAACGGGCAGTTGGGCTTTCTTT. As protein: CASNTLTGSWAFF.

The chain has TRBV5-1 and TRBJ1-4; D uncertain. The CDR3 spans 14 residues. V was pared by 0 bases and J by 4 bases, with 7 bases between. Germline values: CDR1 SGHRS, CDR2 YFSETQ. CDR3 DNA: TGCGCCAGCAGCTTGGGAAATTTTAATGAAAAACTGTTTTTT. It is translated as CASSLGNFNEKLFF.

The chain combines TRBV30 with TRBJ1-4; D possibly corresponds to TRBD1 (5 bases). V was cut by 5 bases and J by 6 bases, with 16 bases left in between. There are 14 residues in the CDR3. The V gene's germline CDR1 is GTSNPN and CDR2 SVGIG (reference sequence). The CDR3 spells CAWLHRGDHEKLFF. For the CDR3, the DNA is TGTGCCTGGTTACACCGGGGGGACCATGAAAAACTGTTTTTT. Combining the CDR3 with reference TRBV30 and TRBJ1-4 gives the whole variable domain SQTIHQWPATLVQPVGSPLSLECTVEGTSNPNLYWYRQAAGRGLQLLFYSVGIGQISSEVPQNLSASRPQDRQFILSSKKLLLSDSGFYLCAWLHRGDHEKLFFGSGTQLSVL.

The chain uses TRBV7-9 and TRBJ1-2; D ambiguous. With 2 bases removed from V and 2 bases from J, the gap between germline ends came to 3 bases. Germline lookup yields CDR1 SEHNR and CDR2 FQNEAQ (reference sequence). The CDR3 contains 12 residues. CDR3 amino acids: CASSLTNYGYTF. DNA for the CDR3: TGTGCCAGCAGCTTAACCAACTATGGCTACACCTTC.

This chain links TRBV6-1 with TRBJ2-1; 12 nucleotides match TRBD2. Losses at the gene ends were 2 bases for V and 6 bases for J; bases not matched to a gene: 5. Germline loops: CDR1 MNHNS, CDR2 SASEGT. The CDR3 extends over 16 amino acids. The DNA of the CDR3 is TGTGCCAGCAGTGAATTACTAGCGGGGGGCCTCAATGAGCAGTTCTTC. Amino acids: CASSELLAGGLNEQFF.

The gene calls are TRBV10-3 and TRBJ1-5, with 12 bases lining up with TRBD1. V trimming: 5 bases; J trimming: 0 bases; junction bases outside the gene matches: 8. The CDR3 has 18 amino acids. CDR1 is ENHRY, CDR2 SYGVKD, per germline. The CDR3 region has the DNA TGTGCCATCAGTAAAGGGGACAGGGGGCCGGTTAGCAATCAGCCCCAGCATTTT. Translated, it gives CAISKGDRGPVSNQPQHF.

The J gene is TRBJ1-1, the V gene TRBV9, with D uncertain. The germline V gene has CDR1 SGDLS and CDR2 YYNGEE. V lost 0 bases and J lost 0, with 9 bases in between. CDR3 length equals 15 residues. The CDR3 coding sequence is TGTGCCAGCAGCGTAGTGGCAGGTATGAACACTGAAGCTTTCTTT. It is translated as CASSVVAGMNTEAFF.

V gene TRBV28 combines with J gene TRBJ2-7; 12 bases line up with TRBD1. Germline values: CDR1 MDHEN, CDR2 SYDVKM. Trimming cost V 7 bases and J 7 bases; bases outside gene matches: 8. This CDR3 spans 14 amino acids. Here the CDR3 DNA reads TGTGCCAGCATCCCGGGACAGGGGGCGCGGGAGCAGTACTTC. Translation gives CASIPGQGAREQYF.

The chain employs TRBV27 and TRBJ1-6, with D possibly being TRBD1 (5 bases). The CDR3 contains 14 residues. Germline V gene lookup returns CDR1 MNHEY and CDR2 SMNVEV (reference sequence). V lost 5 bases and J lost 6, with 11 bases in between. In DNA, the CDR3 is TGTGCCAGCAGTAAACAGGAGGGTAATTCACCCCTCCACTTT. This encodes CASSKQEGNSPLHF.

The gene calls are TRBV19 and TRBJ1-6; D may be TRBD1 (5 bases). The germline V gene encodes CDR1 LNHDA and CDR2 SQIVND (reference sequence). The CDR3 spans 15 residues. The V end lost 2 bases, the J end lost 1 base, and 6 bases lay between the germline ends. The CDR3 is CASSIQGSYNSPLHF. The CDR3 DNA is TGTGCCAGTAGTATACAGGGTTCCTATAATTCACCCCTCCACTTT.

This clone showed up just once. The CDR3 here is CASSFMGGEAFF. In DNA, the CDR3 is TGCGCCAGCAGCTTTATGGGGGGTGAAGCTTTCTTT. The chain joins TRBV5-1 to TRBJ1-1; possibly TRBD1 for D (5 bases). The ends were cut back, 2 bases at V and 7 bases at J, with 9 bases in the middle. CDR1 SGHRS and CDR2 YFSETQ come from the germline V gene. The CDR3 sequence is 12 residues long.

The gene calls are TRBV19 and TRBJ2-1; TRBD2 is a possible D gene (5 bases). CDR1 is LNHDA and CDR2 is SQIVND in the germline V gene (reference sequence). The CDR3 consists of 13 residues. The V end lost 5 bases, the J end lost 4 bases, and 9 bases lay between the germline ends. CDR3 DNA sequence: TGTGCCAGTAGTCGGGAAATATACAATGAGCAGTTCTTC. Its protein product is CASSREIYNEQFF.

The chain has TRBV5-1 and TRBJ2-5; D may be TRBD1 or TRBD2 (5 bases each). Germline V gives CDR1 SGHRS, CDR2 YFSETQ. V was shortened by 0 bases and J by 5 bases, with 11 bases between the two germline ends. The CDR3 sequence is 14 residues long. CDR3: CASSLAGSGETQYF. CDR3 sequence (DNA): TGCGCCAGCAGCTTGGCGGGGTCAGGGGAGACCCAGTACTTC.

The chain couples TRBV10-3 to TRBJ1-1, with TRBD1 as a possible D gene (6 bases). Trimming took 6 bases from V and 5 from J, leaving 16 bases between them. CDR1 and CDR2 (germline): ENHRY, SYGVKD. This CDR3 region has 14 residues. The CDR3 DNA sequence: TGTGCCATCAGAGCAACAGGGCTGCAGACTGAAGCTTTCTTT. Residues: CAIRATGLQTEAFF.

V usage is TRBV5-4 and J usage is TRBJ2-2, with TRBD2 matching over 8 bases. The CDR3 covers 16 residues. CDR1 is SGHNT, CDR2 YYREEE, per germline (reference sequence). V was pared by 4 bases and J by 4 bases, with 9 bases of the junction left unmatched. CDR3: CASSLSRGASTGELFF. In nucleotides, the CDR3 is TGTGCCAGCAGCCTCTCGCGGGGGGCCAGCACCGGGGAGCTGTTTTTT.

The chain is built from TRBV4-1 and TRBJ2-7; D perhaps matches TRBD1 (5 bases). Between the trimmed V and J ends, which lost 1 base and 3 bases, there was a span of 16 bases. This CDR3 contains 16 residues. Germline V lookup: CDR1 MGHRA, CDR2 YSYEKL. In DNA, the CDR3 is TGCGCCAGCAGCCAAGTAGGTAGAGACAGTGGCTACGAGCAGTACTTC. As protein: CASSQVGRDSGYEQYF.

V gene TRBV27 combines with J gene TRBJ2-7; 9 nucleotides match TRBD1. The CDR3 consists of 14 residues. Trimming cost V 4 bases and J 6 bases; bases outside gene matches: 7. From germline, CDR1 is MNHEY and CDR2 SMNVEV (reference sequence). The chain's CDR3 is CASSSPDRGPEQYF. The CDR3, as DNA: TGTGCCAGCAGTTCCCCGGACAGGGGCCCCGAGCAGTACTTC.

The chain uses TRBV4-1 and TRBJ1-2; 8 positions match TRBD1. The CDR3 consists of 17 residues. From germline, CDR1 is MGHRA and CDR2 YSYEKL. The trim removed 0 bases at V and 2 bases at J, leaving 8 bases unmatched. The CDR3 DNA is TGCGCCAGCAGCCAAGAGTCAGGGGGCTGGTCGAACTATGGCTACACCTTC. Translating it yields CASSQESGGWSNYGYTF.

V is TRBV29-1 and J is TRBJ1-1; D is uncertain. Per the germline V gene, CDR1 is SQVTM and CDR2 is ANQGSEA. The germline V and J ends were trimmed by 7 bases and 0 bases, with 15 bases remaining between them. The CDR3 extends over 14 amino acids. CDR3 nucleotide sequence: TGCAGCGCCGGACTGTTGTCAATGAACACTGAAGCTTTCTTT. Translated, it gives CSAGLLSMNTEAFF.

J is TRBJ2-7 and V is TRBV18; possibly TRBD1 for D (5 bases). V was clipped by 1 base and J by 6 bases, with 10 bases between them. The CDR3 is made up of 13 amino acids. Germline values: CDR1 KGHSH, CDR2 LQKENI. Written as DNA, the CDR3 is TGTGCCAGCTCACCACTTCCAGGGATCGAGCAGTACTTC. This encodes CASSPLPGIEQYF.

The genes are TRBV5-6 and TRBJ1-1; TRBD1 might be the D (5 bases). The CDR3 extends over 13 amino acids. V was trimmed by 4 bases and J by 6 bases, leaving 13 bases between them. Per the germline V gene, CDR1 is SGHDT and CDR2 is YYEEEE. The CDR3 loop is CASSATGGPEAFF. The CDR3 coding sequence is TGTGCCAGCAGCGCGACTGGGGGTCCTGAAGCTTTCTTT.

The CDR3 loop reads CASSLNRVQSPLHF. The CDR3 region has the DNA TGTGCCAGCAGCTTGAACCGGGTGCAGTCACCCCTCCACTTT. V and J are TRBV11-2 and TRBJ1-6; no reliable D call. The CDR3 length is 14 residues. In germline, CDR1 is SGHAT, CDR2 FQNNGV. Deletions cut 3 bases from V and 10 bases from J, with 13 bases between.